These 18 T cell receptor beta chains share one sample of origin, sequenced in a study of cytomegalovirus exposure and HLA in healthy donors. The PCR employed 60 Vbeta primers together with 13 Jbeta primers. Some clones are missing from TCRdb's copy, which holds only in-frame ones; the method was immunoSEQ multiplex PCR. The sample has 150,000 to 200,000 clones, around 65% seen once. The sample comprised PBMCs. The receptors derive from a woman between 40 and 55 years old in good health and CMV-seropositive.

This clone has a handful of counts. The chain is built from TRBV5-4 and TRBJ2-7; 8 nucleotides line up with TRBD1. The CDR3 is made up of 14 amino acids. The germline V gene encodes CDR1 SGHNT and CDR2 YYREEE (reference sequence). V shed 4 bases, J shed 4 bases, and the junction held 7 bases outside the gene matches. DNA for the CDR3: TGTGCCAGCAGCCCTGCAGGGGGCCGGTACGAGCAGTACTTC. It yields the protein CASSPAGGRYEQYF.

This clone was seen a single time. V gene TRBV29-1 combines with J gene TRBJ1-1; no reliable D call. CDR1 and CDR2 (germline): SQVTM, ANQGSEA. V was shortened by 4 bases and J by 3 bases, with 12 bases between the two germline ends. The CDR3 covers 13 residues. The CDR3 bases are TGCAGCGTTGTTCAATTGGCCTACACTGAAGCTTTCTTT. Translated: CSVVQLAYTEAFF. Looking up the rest from reference TRBV29-1 and TRBJ1-1 gives the full variable domain: SAVISQKPSRDICQRGTSLTIQCQVDSQVTMMFWYRQQPGQSLTLIATANQGSEATYESGFVIDKFPISRPNLTFSTLTVSNMSPEDSSIYLCSVVQLAYTEAFFGQGTRLTVV.

The count of this clone is one. This sequence joins TRBV10-3 and TRBJ1-4; 9 bases are shared with TRBD1. This CDR3 is built from 14 residues. V dropped 10 bases and J dropped 8; count of bases not matched to a gene: 11. CDR1 and CDR2 from the germline V gene are ENHRY and SYGVKD. DNA for the CDR3: TGTGCCACAGCACAGGGGGCGAGTAGGGAAAAACTGTTTTTT. Protein: CATAQGASREKLFF.

The rearrangement links TRBV6-5 to TRBJ1-1; 7 nucleotides agree with TRBD1. The CDR3 runs to 13 residues. Germline CDR1 and CDR2: MNHEY and SVGAGI. Trimming at V came to 7 bases and at J to 7 bases, leaving 9 bases not matched to a gene. The chain's CDR3 is CASTSRGADEAFF. The CDR3 DNA follows: TGTGCCAGCACGTCCAGGGGGGCTGATGAAGCTTTCTTT.

Regarding this clone: The same CDR3 arises from other DNA sequences in this sample as well. The rearrangement links TRBV18 to TRBJ2-3, with 15 bases fitting TRBD2. The V and J ends lost 0 bases and 5 bases, in that order; junction bases with no gene match: 0. From germline, CDR1 is KGHSH and CDR2 LQKENI. This CDR3 contains 16 residues. The CDR3 protein is CASSPPGLAGGDTQYF. The CDR3 DNA reads TGTGCCAGCTCACCACCGGGACTAGCGGGAGGAGATACGCAGTATTTT.

This clone was counted a single time. The chain recombines TRBV6-1 with TRBJ1-5; the D is unclear. From germline, CDR1 is MNHNS and CDR2 SASEGT. The V and J ends lost 7 bases and 2 bases respectively, with 9 bases between them. The CDR3 spans 13 residues. CDR3 region: CASTLVGNQPQHF. In DNA, the CDR3 is TGTGCCAGCACACTGGTAGGCAATCAGCCCCAGCATTTT.

In its sample, this clone was seen a few times. V and J are TRBV15 and TRBJ2-5; D ambiguous. Germline values: CDR1 LNHNV, CDR2 YYDKDF (reference sequence). Trimming cost V 0 bases and J 2 bases, with 4 bases left between them. The CDR3 extends over 13 amino acids. The CDR3 DNA is TGTGCCACCAGCAGAGACAAACAAGAGACCCAGTACTTC. Amino acids: CATSRDKQETQYF.

This clone was seen a handful of times. The V and J genes are TRBV6-1 and TRBJ2-4, with 7 positions matching TRBD2. The CDR3 is made up of 14 amino acids. Germline-derived CDR1 and CDR2 are MNHNS and SASEGT. V was pared by 3 bases and J by 7 bases, with 6 bases of the junction left unmatched. In nucleotides, the CDR3 is TGTGCCAGCAGTGACAGCGGGACGGCGAACATTCAGTACTTC. Translation: CASSDSGTANIQYF.

This chain connects TRBV4-2 to TRBJ1-2; 9 bases align to TRBD1. Germline CDR1 LGHNA, CDR2 YNFKEQ. This CDR3 spans 18 amino acids. V gave up 0 bases and J gave up 3 bases; unmatched junction bases: 11. Written as DNA, the CDR3 is TGTGCCAGCAGCCAAGATCTAGGGACAGGGAGGTTCCACTATGGCTACACCTTC. It is translated as CASSQDLGTGRFHYGYTF.

Here the CDR3 DNA reads TGCGCCAGCAGTCAGCAAGGACAGTTCTGTCGCAAGTGGTGCTCCTATAATTCACCCCTCCACTTT. It specifies CASSQQGQFCRKWCSYNSPLHF. The rearrangement uses TRBV23-1 and TRBJ1-6; tentatively, D is TRBD1 (6 bases). TRBV23-1 is an ORF for which the function is uncertain. CDR3 length equals 22 residues. Deletions cut 3 bases from V and 0 bases from J, with 27 bases between.

Notes on this clone: One end of the junction is discordant with germline, which a read error may explain. The J gene is TRBJ2-7, the V gene TRBV27, with D tentatively TRBD1 (5 bases). The CDR3 contains 15 residues. Germline V gene lookup returns CDR1 MNHEY and CDR2 SMNVEV (reference sequence). Here the CDR3 reads CATSLSSGRMHEQYF. The CDR3 DNA sequence: TGTGCCACCAGTTTATCCTCAGGGCGTATGCACGAGCAGTACTTC.

This clone was observed a single time. The V and J genes are TRBV6-1 and TRBJ2-3, with D unresolved. The length of the CDR3 is 15 residues. Germline CDR1 is MNHNS and CDR2 is SASEGT. V was pared by 2 bases and J by 4 bases, with 13 bases between. CDR3 sequence (DNA): TGTGCCAGCAGTGAATGGGCCACCCGGTCAGATACGCAGTATTTT. It codes for CASSEWATRSDTQYF.

The chain couples TRBV2 to TRBJ1-2; 7 bases fit TRBD1. With 8 bases clipped from V and 8 bases from J, the junction kept 5 bases outside the gene matches. The V gene's germline CDR1 is SNHLY and CDR2 FYNNEI. The CDR3 extends over 11 amino acids. Here the CDR3 DNA reads TGTGCCAGCCAAGGGGGCTGGGGCTACACCTTC. As protein: CASQGGWGYTF.

CDR3 DNA: TGTGCCAGTAGTATAGGCCCGGGACAGGGTAACAATGAGCAGTTCTTC. This translates into CASSIGPGQGNNEQFF. The chain uses TRBV19 and TRBJ2-1; 9 nucleotides agree with TRBD1. The CDR3 covers 16 residues. Germline CDR1 and CDR2: LNHDA and SQIVND (reference sequence). With V trimmed by 1 base and J by 5 bases, 6 bases remained unmatched. Full variable domain (rest looked up from reference TRBV19 and TRBJ2-1): DGGITQSPKYLFRKEGQNVTLSCEQNLNHDAMYWYRQDPGQGLRLIYYSQIVNDFQKGDIAEGYSVSREKKESFPLTVTSAQKNPTAFYLCASSIGPGQGNNEQFFGPGTRLTVL.

The chain carries TRBV13 and TRBJ2-1; maybe TRBD1 (6 bases). The length of the CDR3 is 17 residues. Trimming removed 1 base at V and 4 bases at J, with 17 bases between. CDR1 is PRHDT, CDR2 FYEKMQ, per germline (reference sequence). Here the CDR3 DNA reads TGTGCCAGCAGCTTAGAGGACAGAGAGGAGTCATACAATGAGCAGTTCTTC. It encodes CASSLEDREESYNEQFF.

V is TRBV4-1 and J is TRBJ2-3; the D is unclear. This CDR3 is built from 15 residues. Trimming removed 6 bases at V and 1 base at J, with 14 bases between. Germline CDR1 MGHRA, CDR2 YSYEKL. The CDR3 sequence is CASSPEPPRTDTQYF. The CDR3, as DNA: TGCGCCAGCAGTCCCGAGCCCCCACGCACAGATACGCAGTATTTT.

This chain connects TRBV5-1 to TRBJ2-1; 7 positions agree with TRBD2. The germline gives CDR1 SGHRS, CDR2 YFSETQ. V shed 7 bases and J 0 bases; nucleotides not matched to a gene: 7. The CDR3 is 15 residues long. The DNA for the CDR3 is TGCGCCAGCGCTCTAAGGACTAGCTCCTACAATGAGCAGTTCTTC. This gives the protein CASALRTSSYNEQFF.

The genes are TRBV13 and TRBJ2-1; D unresolved. The CDR3 spans 12 residues. CDR1 is PRHDT and CDR2 is FYEKMQ in the germline V gene (reference sequence). The V gene lost 2 bases and the J gene lost 4 bases, with 3 bases spanning the gap. CDR3: CASSLRYNEQFF. The CDR3 region has the DNA TGTGCCAGCAGCTTACGGTACAATGAGCAGTTCTTC.